A selection of T cell receptor beta chains follows, all from one sample in a study of radiotherapy plus CTLA-4 blockade in lung cancer. The data were produced by immunoSEQ multiplex PCR, yet TCRdb's version contains in-frame clones alone and is incomplete. The table lists around 45,000 clones, roughly 67% of them singletons. The sample here was peripheral blood, taken from a patient treated with radiotherapy plus ipilimumab. These TCRs come from a human donor with non-small cell lung cancer who had a partial response to radiotherapy plus ipilimumab. The CDR3 runs from the conserved cysteine through the conserved F or W. A D gene is named only where the DNA matches it firmly. Expanded clones are given a class, and other clones once, few, many or no size at all.

D gene: TRBD1
clone size: NA
V gene: TRBV2
J gene: TRBJ1-2
CDR3 protein: CASSEALDRGYGYTF
CDR3 DNA: TGTGCCAGCAGTGAAGCTCTGGACAGGGGGTATGGCTACACCTTC

D gene: TRBD1
clone size: NA
V gene: TRBV27
J gene: TRBJ1-2
CDR3 protein: CASRPTGRHGYTF
CDR3 DNA: TGTGCCAGCAGGCCGACAGGGAGGCATGGCTACACCTTC

D gene: NA
clone size: NA
V gene: TRBV5-1
J gene: TRBJ2-5
CDR3 protein: CASSLVLQETQYF
CDR3 DNA: TGCGCCAGCAGCTTGGTTCTCCAAGAGACCCAGTACTTC

D gene: NA
clone size: NA
V gene: TRBV5-5
J gene: TRBJ2-4
CDR3 protein: CASSYRVGSKNIQYF
CDR3 DNA: TGTGCCAGCAGCTACAGGGTAGGGTCCAAAAACATTCAGTACTTC

D gene: TRBD1
clone size: NA
V gene: TRBV28
J gene: TRBJ1-2
CDR3 protein: CASSLQGASFGYTF
CDR3 DNA: TGTGCCAGCAGTTTGCAGGGGGCTTCATTTGGCTACACCTTC

D gene: TRBD1
clone size: NA
V gene: TRBV5-8
J gene: TRBJ1-2
CDR3 protein: CASTYRGDRGFGYTF
CDR3 DNA: TGTGCCAGCACCTACCGGGGGGACAGGGGATTTGGCTACACCTTC

D gene: NA
clone size: NA
V gene: TRBV19
J gene: TRBJ1-1
CDR3 protein: CASTWNTEAFF
CDR3 DNA: TGTGCCAGTACCTGGAACACTGAAGCTTTCTTT

D gene: NA
clone size: NA
V gene: TRBV18
J gene: TRBJ2-3
CDR3 protein: CASSPLVLWETADTQYF
CDR3 DNA: TGTGCCAGCTCACCTTTGGTTTTATGGGAGACGGCAGATACGCAGTATTTT

D gene: TRBD1
clone size: few
V gene: TRBV6-1
J gene: TRBJ1-5
CDR3 protein: CASRQTGRNQPQHF
CDR3 DNA: TGTGCCAGCAGGCAGACAGGGCGCAATCAGCCCCAGCATTTT

D gene: TRBD1
clone size: NA
V gene: TRBV2
J gene: TRBJ2-1
CDR3 protein: CASSENRGFDEQFF
CDR3 DNA: TGTGCCAGCAGTGAGAACAGGGGGTTCGATGAGCAGTTCTTC

D gene: TRBD1
clone size: NA
V gene: TRBV7-2
J gene: TRBJ1-1
CDR3 protein: CASSRDRVRDGTEAFF
CDR3 DNA: TGTGCCAGCAGCCGGGACAGGGTGCGGGATGGCACTGAAGCTTTCTTT

D gene: TRBD1
clone size: NA
V gene: TRBV23-1
J gene: TRBJ1-4
CDR3 protein: CASSRGTGEKLFF
CDR3 DNA: TGCGCCAGCAGTCGAGGGACAGGGGAAAAACTGTTTTTT

D gene: TRBD2
clone size: few
V gene: TRBV6-5
J gene: TRBJ2-5
CDR3 protein: CASSPWAGDRETQYF
CDR3 DNA: TGTGCCAGCAGCCCCTGGGCGGGAGATCGCGAGACCCAGTACTTC

D gene: NA
clone size: few
V gene: TRBV18
J gene: TRBJ1-4
CDR3 protein: CASSFGQYEKLFF
CDR3 DNA: TGTGCCAGCTCATTTGGACAGTATGAAAAACTGTTTTTT

D gene: TRBD1
clone size: NA
V gene: TRBV7-9
J gene: TRBJ1-4
CDR3 protein: CASSAGDRGYEKLFF
CDR3 DNA: TGTGCCAGCAGCGCCGGGGACAGGGGGTATGAAAAACTGTTTTTT

D gene: TRBD2
clone size: NA
V gene: TRBV7-2
J gene: TRBJ2-7
CDR3 protein: CASSLVRGRDSYEQYF
CDR3 DNA: TGTGCCAGCAGCTTAGTCCGCGGGAGGGACTCCTACGAGCAGTACTTC

D gene: NA
clone size: NA
V gene: TRBV2
J gene: TRBJ2-1
CDR3 protein: CASSAPWGPRPNEQFF
CDR3 DNA: TGTGCCAGCAGTGCCCCTTGGGGGCCCCGGCCAAATGAGCAGTTCTTC

D gene: NA
clone size: NA
V gene: TRBV7-9
J gene: TRBJ1-1
CDR3 protein: CASSYSGNTEAFF
CDR3 DNA: TGTGCCAGCAGTTATTCAGGTAACACTGAAGCTTTCTTT

D gene: NA
clone size: few
V gene: TRBV5-1
J gene: TRBJ2-1
CDR3 protein: CASGISTQVYNEQFF
CDR3 DNA: TGCGCCAGCGGAATCTCGACCCAGGTCTACAATGAGCAGTTCTTC

D gene: TRBD1
clone size: NA
V gene: TRBV6-6
J gene: TRBJ1-5
CDR3 protein: CASSYKGQGWQPQHF
CDR3 DNA: TGTGCCAGCAGTTATAAGGGACAGGGATGGCAGCCCCAGCATTTT

D gene: TRBD1
clone size: once
V gene: TRBV7-8
J gene: TRBJ2-5
CDR3 protein: CASSLGQGQEETQYF
CDR3 DNA: TGTGCCAGCAGCTTAGGACAGGGCCAGGAAGAGACCCAGTACTTC

D gene: TRBD2
clone size: NA
V gene: TRBV30
J gene: TRBJ2-7
CDR3 protein: CAWSPLTSVYEQYF
CDR3 DNA: TGTGCCTGGAGTCCACTGACTAGCGTCTACGAGCAGTACTTC

D gene: NA
clone size: few
V gene: TRBV7-2
J gene: TRBJ2-5
CDR3 protein: CASSLLPMGGTQYF
CDR3 DNA: TGTGCCAGCAGCTTGCTCCCTATGGGGGGGACCCAGTACTTC

D gene: TRBD1
clone size: many
V gene: TRBV19
J gene: TRBJ1-2
CDR3 protein: CASHTGGYGYTF
CDR3 DNA: TGTGCCAGCCATACAGGGGGCTATGGCTACACCTTC